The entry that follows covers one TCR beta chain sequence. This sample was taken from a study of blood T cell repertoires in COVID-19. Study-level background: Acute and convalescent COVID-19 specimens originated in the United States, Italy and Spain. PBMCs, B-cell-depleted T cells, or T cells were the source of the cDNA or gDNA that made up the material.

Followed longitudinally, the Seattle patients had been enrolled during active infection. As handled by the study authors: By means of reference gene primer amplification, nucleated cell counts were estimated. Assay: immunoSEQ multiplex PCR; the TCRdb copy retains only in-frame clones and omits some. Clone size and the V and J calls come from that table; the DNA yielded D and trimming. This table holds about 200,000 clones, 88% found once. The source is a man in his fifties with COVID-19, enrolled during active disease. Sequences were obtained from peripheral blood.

In DNA form, the CDR3 reads TGTGCCAAACCTTTAGCGGGGGGGCCTGTTCACAATGAGCAGTTCTTC. This sequence encodes CAKPLAGGPVHNEQFF. The rearrangement links TRBV21-1 to TRBJ2-1; TRBD2 was called by the table and not checked on the DNA. TRBV21-1 is shown as a pseudogene. CDR3 length: 16 residues.